This is a list of T cell receptor beta chains from one sample in a study of blood T cells in healthy people across ages. Each CDR3 protein is one row after TCRdb ran MiXCR on the 5' RACE reads. Of 750,000 to 950,000 distinct CDR3 sequences listed, under 35% are singletons. The same sample was also used in a study of T cells of mothers and their children.

Sequenced material: blood. The receptor source for this set is a woman in her forties in good health. Each CDR3 is given with its conserved first and last residue. A D gene is named only where the DNA matches it firmly. The size of a clone is reported for some rows only, either as once, few or many, or as a class for expanded clones.

>TRBV20-1|.|TRBJ2-1|11|.
TGCAGTGCGAACAGAAACAATGAGCAGTTCTTC
CSANRNNEQFF
>TRBV5-1|.|TRBJ1-5|15|.
TGCGCCAGCAGCTTGGCGTCGGGGAATAATCAGCCCCAGCATTTT
CASSLASGNNQPQHF
>TRBV12-3/TRBV12-4|many|TRBJ1-2|15|.
TGTGCCAGCAGGCCCCACGGCGGAGGCAACTATGGCTACACCTTC
CASRPHGGGNYGYTF
>TRBV7-2|.|TRBJ2-3|16|TRBD2
TGTGCCAGCAGCCATACTAGCGGGGGGATTTCAGATACGCAGTATTTT
CASSHTSGGISDTQYF
>TRBV7-2|.|TRBJ1-1|15|.
TGTGCCAACAGCTTAGGGCCTAAACAGTCCACTGAAGCTTTCTTT
CANSLGPKQSTEAFF
>TRBV12-3/TRBV12-4|many|TRBJ2-5|16|.
TGTGCCAGCAGTTTGGGATTGGCGGGGAGACAAGAGACCCAGTACTTC
CASSLGLAGRQETQYF
>TRBV27|.|TRBJ2-7|13|.
TGTGCCAGCAGTTTAGCAGGGGCGGTCGAGCAGTACTTC
CASSLAGAVEQYF
>TRBV5-6|.|TRBJ2-2|16|.
TGTGCCAGCAGCTTGTATTGGGGCAGTCTCACCGGGGAGCTGTTTTTT
CASSLYWGSLTGELFF
>TRBV28|.|TRBJ2-3|20|TRBD2
TGTGCCAGCAGTTTAGTACTAGCGGGGGGGCTCTACCAAGACACGGATACGCAGTATTTT
CASSLVLAGGLYQDTDTQYF
>TRBV7-8|many|TRBJ1-1|16|.
TGTGCCAGCAGCTTTTCGGCAGGCCGAGCGAACACTGAAGCTTTCTTT
CASSFSAGRANTEAFF
>TRBV7-2|.|TRBJ2-7|15|TRBD2
TGTGCCAGCAGCTTACTGGGCGGGGGTACCTACGAGCAGTACTTC
CASSLLGGGTYEQYF
>TRBV28|.|TRBJ2-3|17|.
TGTGCCAGCAGTCCCCTTGGGGAAGGCCCTAGCACAGATACGCAGTATTTT
CASSPLGEGPSTDTQYF
>TRBV4-3|few|TRBJ2-1|16|TRBD2
TGCGCCAGCAGCGCGGGGACTAGCTGGGTCTCCAATGAGCAGTTCTTC
CASSAGTSWVSNEQFF
>TRBV5-1|.|TRBJ1-4|14|.
TGCGCCAGCAGCCCGGTCTCCACTAATGAAAAACTGTTTTTT
CASSPVSTNEKLFF
>TRBV2|.|TRBJ2-1|15|.
TGTGCCAGCAGGCCAAAACAGGGAGGATACAATGAGCAGTTCTTC
CASRPKQGGYNEQFF
>TRBV18|many|TRBJ1-4|11|.
TGTGCCAGCAGTTCGAATGAAAAACTGTTTTTT
CASSSNEKLFF
>TRBV30|few|TRBJ1-5|13|.
TGTGCCTGGAGCAAAGGGGACAATCAGCCCCAGCATTTT
CAWSKGDNQPQHF
>TRBV7-2|few|TRBJ2-1|14|TRBD1
TGTGCCAGCAGCCCCCGACAGGGGGCCTATGAGCAGTTCTTC
CASSPRQGAYEQFF
>TRBV3-1|.|TRBJ1-2|13|.
TGTGCCAGCAGCCAAGAGGGGGCACTTGGCTACACCTTC
CASSQEGALGYTF
>TRBV6-5|.|TRBJ1-2|15|TRBD1
TGTGCCAGCAGTTACCGGGGACAGCCTAACTATGGCTACACCTTC
CASSYRGQPNYGYTF
>TRBV7-2|.|TRBJ2-3|14|.
TGTGCCAGCAGCTTAGTTAGGGGGGACAGTGCGCAGTATTTT
CASSLVRGDSAQYF
>TRBV7-8|.|TRBJ1-5|15|TRBD1
TGTGCCAGCAGCTCAGGACAGGGGGCCGGTCAGCCCCAGCATTTT
CASSSGQGAGQPQHF
>TRBV27|many|TRBJ2-7|14|.
TGTGCCAGCAGTTTAGGACTGAGTGTTAGCGAGCAGTACTTC
CASSLGLSVSEQYF
>TRBV29-1|many|TRBJ2-5|14|TRBD2
TGCAGCGTGGCTTTGGCGGGGGGGCTGGAGACCCAGTACTTC
CSVALAGGLETQYF
>TRBV12-3/TRBV12-4|many|TRBJ1-5|14|.
TGTGCCAGCAGTTTCACTAATAGCAATCAGCCCCAGCATTTT
CASSFTNSNQPQHF
>TRBV29-1|once|TRBJ2-1|14|.
TGCAGCATCAGTTGGACCTACTCCTACAATGAGCAGTTCTTC
CSISWTYSYNEQFF
>TRBV2|many|TRBJ2-5|13|.
TGTGCCAGCAGTGAAGCGCGAGAAGAGACCCAGTACTTC
CASSEAREETQYF
>TRBV10-3|.|TRBJ1-5|15|.
TGTGCCATCAGGTCAAATCACCGTGGCAATCAGCCCCAGCATTTT
CAIRSNHRGNQPQHF
>TRBV29-1|few|TRBJ1-4|15|TRBD1
TGCAGCGTTACGACAGGGGGTGCAACTAATGAAAAACTGTTTTTT
CSVTTGGATNEKLFF
>TRBV10-3|many|TRBJ2-7|13|TRBD1
TGTGCCATCAGGGGGACAGATTCCTACGAGCAGTACTTC
CAIRGTDSYEQYF
>TRBV29-1|many|TRBJ2-3|12|.
TGCAGCGTTGGTTCGGCGAAAGATACGCAGTATTTT
CSVGSAKDTQYF
>TRBV7-9|.|TRBJ1-6|14|TRBD1
TGTGCCAGCAGTTACGGACAGGGGTTTGCACCCCTCCACTTT
CASSYGQGFAPLHF
>TRBV7-2|.|TRBJ2-5|16|TRBD2
TGTGCCAGCAGCTTAATTAGCGGGGGGTTCTACAATGAGCAGTACTTC
CASSLISGGFYNEQYF
>TRBV23-1|.|TRBJ1-2|12|.
TGCGCCAGCAGTCAATTTCGACGGCGCTACACCTTC
CASSQFRRRYTF
>TRBV7-3|many|TRBJ2-3|16|TRBD2
TGTGCCAGCAGCTTAAATAGCGGGGGGGCCGGGGATACGCAGTATTTT
CASSLNSGGAGDTQYF
>TRBV3-1|few|TRBJ1-1|14|.
TGTGCCAGCAGCCAAGGACTACAGAACACTGAAGCTTTCTTT
CASSQGLQNTEAFF
>TRBV29-1|many|TRBJ2-7|13|TRBD1
TGCAGCGTGGGGACAGGGGGCTCTTACGAGCAGTACTTC
CSVGTGGSYEQYF
>TRBV11-2|many|TRBJ2-7|14|TRBD1
TGTGCCAGCAGCCCTTCCCAGGGGGCCTACGAGCAGTACTTC
CASSPSQGAYEQYF
>TRBV29-1|.|TRBJ2-3|11|.
TGCAGCGTTGGGGCCGCAGATACGCAGTATTTT
CSVGAADTQYF
>TRBV5-1|.|TRBJ1-1|15|.
TGCGCCAGCAGTTACTGGGGAGTTCAGAACACTGAAGCTTTCTTT
CASSYWGVQNTEAFF
>TRBV6-1|.|TRBJ1-2|10|.
TGTGCCAGCAGGCTATATGGCTGCACCTTC
CASRLYGCTF
>TRBV7-2|.|TRBJ1-1|15|.
TGTGCCAGCAGCTTAGGCCAAACAGGGAGCACTGAAGCTTTCTTT
CASSLGQTGSTEAFF
>TRBV5-1|.|TRBJ1-4|17|TRBD1
TGCGCCAGCAGCTACCCGTCGACAGGGGAGGGGAGTGAAAAACTGTTTTTT
CASSYPSTGEGSEKLFF
>TRBV10-3|many|TRBJ2-7|14|.
TGTGCCATCAGATCAGGTCAGGACTCATACGAGCAGTACTTC
CAIRSGQDSYEQYF
>TRBV11-1|.|TRBJ2-4|14|TRBD1
TGTGCCAGCAATCGGACAGGGGTTGGCTACGGGCAGTACTTC
CASNRTGVGYGQYF
>TRBV7-2|.|TRBJ2-2|15|TRBD1
TGTGCCAGCAGAGACAGGGGGCGCAACACCGGGGAGCTGTTTTTT
CASRDRGRNTGELFF
>TRBV5-1|few|TRBJ2-1|15|.
TGCGCCAGCAGCTTGGGACAAGGCGTAGGGGGTGAGCAGTTCTTC
CASSLGQGVGGEQFF
>TRBV20-1|few|TRBJ1-5|14|.
TGCAGTGCTGTCGTTAATGGGGGCAGAGAACCCCAGCATTTT
CSAVVNGGREPQHF
>TRBV7-3|.|TRBJ1-1|13|.
TGTGCCAGCAGCCCGCAAGGAGGACAGCGGGCTTTCTTT
CASSPQGGQRAFF
>TRBV27|few|TRBJ2-7|18|.
TGTGCCAGCAGTCGCCTCGCGGGAAGGGGGCTACTCCCCTACGAGCAGTACTTC
CASSRLAGRGLLPYEQYF
>TRBV20-1|.|TRBJ1-3|14|TRBD1
TGCAGTGCTGCGGACAGGGTCTCTGGAAACACCATATATTTT
CSAADRVSGNTIYF
>TRBV7-4|.|TRBJ1-5|16|TRBD1
TGTGCCAGCCGTCTAGGGGACAGGGGGAGCAATCAGCCCCGGCATTTT
CASRLGDRGSNQPRHF
>TRBV12-3/TRBV12-4|few|TRBJ1-2|13|TRBD1
TGTGCCAGCATCCCCGACAGGGGGCATGGCTACACCTTC
CASIPDRGHGYTF
>TRBV10-3|.|TRBJ1-1|15|TRBD1
TGTGCCAGCCAGGGGGTGACAGGGGTCAACACTGAAGCTTTCTTT
CASQGVTGVNTEAFF
>TRBV4-3|few|TRBJ1-6|14|TRBD1
TGCGCCAGCAGCCACGGACAGGGTGGGTCACCCCTCCACTTT
CASSHGQGGSPLHF
>TRBV5-1|many|TRBJ2-1|14|.
TGCGCCAGCAGCTTGGCCGAAGCGTACAATGAGCAGTTCTTC
CASSLAEAYNEQFF
>TRBV12-3/TRBV12-4|many|TRBJ2-7|14|TRBD1
TGTGCCAGCAGTATAACGGGACAGGCCTACGAGCAGTACTTC
CASSITGQAYEQYF
>TRBV28|many|TRBJ1-2|14|TRBD1
TGTGCCAGCAGTCCCGGGACAGGGACCGGCGGCTACACCTTC
CASSPGTGTGGYTF
>TRBV15|few|TRBJ2-3|15|TRBD2
TGTGCCACCAGCAGAGTCGGGGGGGCAGCAGATACGCAGTATTTT
CATSRVGGAADTQYF
>TRBV28|.|TRBJ2-5|14|.
TGTGCCAGCAGTCCCTCGGCCTTCAAAGAGACCCAGTACTTC
CASSPSAFKETQYF